The 30 T cell receptor beta chains below were found in one sample sequenced in a study of cytomegalovirus exposure and HLA in healthy donors. In the PCR, 60 Vbeta and 13 Jbeta primers were used. Clones were read by immunoSEQ multiplex PCR, and TCRdb kept only the in-frame ones, dropping some. The data contain about 93,000 clones, around three quarters of them singletons. Sequenced sample: PBMCs. The receptors derive from a man aged 25 to 45 in good health and CMV-seronegative.

This clone was observed a few times. The V gene is TRBV6-6, the J gene TRBJ2-7; the match to TRBD1 covers 8 bases. CDR3 length: 14 residues. From germline, CDR1 is MNHNY and CDR2 SVGAGI (reference sequence). V trimming: 5 bases; J trimming: 2 bases; junction bases outside the gene matches: 5. CDR3 sequence: CASSRQGKTYEQYV. The CDR3 DNA reads as TGTGCCAGCAGTAGACAGGGGAAAACCTACGAGCAGTACGTC.

The chain recombines TRBV5-1 with TRBJ1-1; tentatively, D is TRBD1 (5 bases). V lost 0 bases and J 6 bases, leaving 9 bases between the germline ends. CDR1 and CDR2 (germline): SGHRS, YFSETQ. The CDR3 spans 13 residues. The CDR3 DNA sequence: TGCGCCAGCAGCTTGGGGCAGGGCTCTGAAGCTTTCTTT. Protein sequence: CASSLGQGSEAFF.

This clone was seen a few times. J is TRBJ2-3 and V is TRBV21-1; the table's D call, TRBD2, was not checked against the DNA. TRBV21-1 is described as a pseudogene. The CDR3 totals 18 residues. CDR3 in DNA: TGTGCCAGCAGCAACGAGGCTAGCGGGTACCCGAGCACAGATACGCAGTATTTT. Translating it yields CASSNEASGYPSTDTQYF.

The chain carries TRBV7-3 and TRBJ2-3; D is undetermined. Germline assignment: CDR1 SGHTA and CDR2 FQGTGA. Trimming pared 5 bases from V and 0 bases from J, leaving 12 bases between. The length of the CDR3 is 15 residues. CDR3: CASSPVADSTDTQYF. The CDR3 DNA reads as TGTGCCAGCAGCCCCGTCGCAGATAGCACAGATACGCAGTATTTT.

The chain recombines TRBV7-3 with TRBJ1-1, with 8 bases fitting TRBD1. Germline CDR1 reads SGHTA; CDR2 reads FQGTGA. The CDR3 sequence is 13 residues long. Trimming removed 5 bases from V and 4 bases from J; junction bases left unmatched: 3. The CDR3 reads CASSADRATEAFF. The CDR3 coding sequence is TGTGCCAGCAGCGCGGACAGGGCCACTGAAGCTTTCTTT.

As DNA, the CDR3 is TGTGCCAGTAGATCTCCGGGACTAGCGGGAGATGCCTACAATGAGCAGTTCTTC. The encoded protein is CASRSPGLAGDAYNEQFF. The rearrangement joins TRBV19 to TRBJ2-1, with 14 bases matching TRBD2. Germline loops: CDR1 LNHDA, CDR2 SQIVND (reference sequence). This CDR3 spans 18 amino acids. V shed 6 bases, J shed 2 bases, and the junction held 9 bases outside the gene matches.

The V call is TRBV6-5, the J call TRBJ1-2; 7 positions match TRBD1. V gave up 6 bases and J gave up 8 bases; unmatched junction bases: 6. The V gene's germline CDR1 is MNHEY and CDR2 SVGAGI. This CDR3 comprises 12 residues. CDR3 coding DNA: TGTGCCAGCAGCTCGACAGGGACCGGCTACACCTTC. This translates into CASSSTGTGYTF.

This chain links TRBV6-5 with TRBJ1-2; 10 positions match TRBD1. Germline assignment: CDR1 MNHEY and CDR2 SVGAGI. This CDR3 is built from 13 residues. The J segment lost 3 bases and the V segment lost 11 bases, leaving 6 bases of the junction unmatched. CDR3 DNA sequence: TGTGCCTCGACAGGGGGCCTTTACTATGGCTACACCTTC. As protein: CASTGGLYYGYTF.

This chain joins TRBV9 and TRBJ1-4; 7 bases line up with TRBD1. There are 15 residues in the CDR3. Germline CDR1 is SGDLS and CDR2 is YYNGEE. The V gene end was trimmed by 2 bases and the J gene end by 4 bases; junction bases not matched to a gene: 5. The CDR3 region is CASSVEGAGNEKLFF. The CDR3 coding sequence is TGTGCCAGCAGCGTTGAGGGGGCGGGTAATGAAAAACTGTTTTTT.

This rearrangement joins TRBV5-1 to TRBJ1-2; a weak D match, TRBD1 (6 bases). The germline gives CDR1 SGHRS, CDR2 YFSETQ. V shed 4 bases and J shed 3 bases, with 19 bases lying between them. This CDR3 comprises 16 residues. CDR3 in DNA: TGCGCCAGCAGCCCCATGGGGCCAGGGGACCACTATGGCTACACCTTC. Translated: CASSPMGPGDHYGYTF.

The J gene is TRBJ2-1, the V gene TRBV4-3; TRBD2 is a possible D gene (7 bases). The CDR3 covers 16 residues. V lost 1 base, J lost 7 bases, and 17 bases lay in between. Germline V gene sequence: CDR1 LGHNA, CDR2 YSLEER. As DNA, the CDR3 is TGCGCCAGCAGCCAAGGGACGGGGGGCGTATGGAATGAGCAGTTCTTC. Translated: CASSQGTGGVWNEQFF.

The gene calls are TRBV5-1 and TRBJ2-2; D unresolved. The CDR3 contains 14 residues. Germline V gene lookup returns CDR1 SGHRS and CDR2 YFSETQ. V gave up 2 bases and J gave up 7 bases, with 12 bases separating them. The DNA of the CDR3 is TGCGCCAGCAGCTTAGAAATTACAAGCGGGGAGCTGTTTTTT. It yields the protein CASSLEITSGELFF. Using reference TRBV5-1 and TRBJ2-2 for the parts outside the CDR3, the full variable domain is KAGVTQTPRYLIKTRGQQVTLSCSPISGHRSVSWYQQTPGQGLQFLFEYFSETQRNKGNFPGRFSGRQFSNSRSEMNVSTLELGDSALYLCASSLEITSGELFFGEGSRLTVL.

The rearrangement uses TRBV5-1 and TRBJ1-2; TRBD1 is a possible D gene (6 bases). Germline V gene data show CDR1 as SGHRS and CDR2 as YFSETQ. CDR3 size: 13 residues. The germline V and J ends were trimmed by 0 bases and 3 bases, with 6 bases remaining between them. The CDR3 region has the DNA TGCGCCAGCAGCTTGGCAGGGGACTATGGCTACACCTTC. Translated, it gives CASSLAGDYGYTF.

This rearrangement joins TRBV5-5 to TRBJ2-3, with 9 bases matching TRBD1. V was pared by 4 bases and J by 8 bases, with 14 bases of the junction left unmatched. This CDR3 is 16 amino acids long. Per the germline V gene, CDR1 is SGHKS and CDR2 is YYEKEE (reference sequence). CDR3 protein: CASSLEGQGFGGTQYF. As DNA, the CDR3 is TGTGCCAGCAGCCTAGAGGGACAGGGTTTCGGGGGTACGCAGTATTTT.

In DNA form, the CDR3 reads TGTGCCAGCAGCTTAGCCGGCAGGGTGGGGGGGACCCAGTACTTC. As protein: CASSLAGRVGGTQYF. The chain carries TRBV7-2 and TRBJ2-5; weak D call: TRBD2 (6 bases). This CDR3 region has 15 residues. CDR1 and CDR2 from the germline V gene are SGHTA and FQGNSA. Trimming cost V 0 bases and J 7 bases, with 15 bases left between them.

The V gene is TRBV27, the J gene TRBJ1-5; 7 bases are shared with TRBD1. Trimming took 6 bases from V and 7 from J; bases not matched to a gene: 9. Per germline, CDR1 MNHEY and CDR2 SMNVEV (reference sequence). The CDR3 is 14 amino acids. CDR3: CASRRTGDSQPQHF. DNA for the CDR3: TGTGCCAGCAGACGTACAGGGGATTCACAGCCCCAGCATTTT.

V usage is TRBV4-2 and J usage is TRBJ1-2, with D uncertain. Germline assignment: CDR1 LGHNA and CDR2 YNFKEQ. The CDR3 has 14 amino acids. The germline V and J ends were trimmed by 0 bases and 4 bases, with 9 bases remaining between them. CDR3 DNA sequence: TGTGCCAGCAGCCAAGATCAGGATCGCTATGGCTACACCTTC. Translated, it gives CASSQDQDRYGYTF.

The chain uses TRBV13 and TRBJ1-2; D not resolved. V dropped 7 bases and J dropped 2 bases, with 14 bases sitting between them. This CDR3 spans 14 amino acids. Germline V gene lookup returns CDR1 PRHDT and CDR2 FYEKMQ (reference sequence). As DNA, the CDR3 is TGTGCCAGCACCACTAGGACGGCGAACTATGGCTACACCTTC. Protein: CASTTRTANYGYTF.

The chain joins TRBV4-3 to TRBJ2-7; no clear D. The germline V gene has CDR1 LGHNA and CDR2 YSLEER. Trimming left V 1 base short and J 6 bases short, with 10 bases between. The CDR3 spans 13 residues. The CDR3 sequence: CASSQAVAAEQYF. The CDR3 DNA reads as TGCGCCAGCAGCCAAGCGGTCGCGGCCGAGCAGTACTTC.

The gene calls are TRBV19 and TRBJ1-1; no reliable D call. Trimming took 4 bases from V and 2 from J, leaving 8 bases between them. CDR1 and CDR2 from the germline V gene are LNHDA and SQIVND (reference sequence). The CDR3 is 13 amino acids. The CDR3 is CASSTYQNTEAFF. The CDR3 nucleotides are TGTGCCAGTAGTACCTACCAAAACACTGAAGCTTTCTTT.

This clone was picked up one time. V is TRBV28 and J is TRBJ1-1; 9 bases align to TRBD1. CDR3 length: 17 residues. Germline V gene sequence: CDR1 MDHEN, CDR2 SYDVKM. With V trimmed by 2 bases and J by 5 bases, 12 bases remained unmatched. The CDR3 sequence: CASSLTGTGRRGTEAFF. CDR3 coding DNA: TGTGCCAGCAGTTTAACCGGGACAGGGCGTCGGGGGACTGAAGCTTTCTTT.

The chain uses TRBV5-6 and TRBJ1-6; tentatively, D is TRBD1 (6 bases). CDR3 length: 15 residues. From germline, CDR1 is SGHDT and CDR2 YYEEEE. Trimming left V 2 bases short and J 9 bases short, with 15 bases between. The DNA for the CDR3 is TGTGCCAGCAGCTTCGACGATAAAGGGGGTTCACCCCTCCACTTT. Translated: CASSFDDKGGSPLHF. Full variable domain (remainder filled in from reference TRBV5-6 and TRBJ1-6): DAGVTQSPTHLIKTRGQQVTLRCSPKSGHDTVSWYQQALGQGPQFIFQYYEEEERQRGNFPDRFSGHQFPNYSSELNVNALLLGDSALYLCASSFDDKGGSPLHFGNGTRLTVT.

This chain joins TRBV11-3 and TRBJ2-7, with TRBD1 as a possible D gene (6 bases). This CDR3 has 13 residues. Germline CDR1 is SGHNT and CDR2 is YENEEA. Trimming stripped 5 bases from V and 6 bases from J, with 14 bases between. The CDR3 here is CASSSTGLTEQYV. CDR3 nucleotide sequence: TGTGCCAGCAGCAGTACAGGGTTGACCGAGCAGTACGTC.

This clone was recorded a few times. This rearrangement joins TRBV27 to TRBJ1-5; D is perhaps TRBD1 (5 bases). This CDR3 is built from 15 residues. Per the germline V gene, CDR1 is MNHEY and CDR2 is SMNVEV (reference sequence). Trimming pared 0 bases from V and 4 bases from J, leaving 10 bases between. The chain's CDR3 is CASSLSQGLNQPQHF. CDR3 sequence (DNA): TGTGCCAGCAGTTTATCGCAGGGTCTAAATCAGCCCCAGCATTTT.

V is TRBV6-1 and J is TRBJ2-6; the D is unclear. The ends were cut back, 4 bases at V and 4 bases at J, with 11 bases in the middle. Germline CDR1 and CDR2: MNHNS and SASEGT. The CDR3 spans 15 residues. The CDR3 spells CASSAGGLGANVLTF. The CDR3 region has the DNA TGTGCCAGCAGTGCCGGCGGCTTGGGGGCCAACGTCCTGACTTTC.

This clone was observed once. The rearrangement joins TRBV7-3 to TRBJ1-1, with D uncertain. The CDR3 spans 13 residues. The V end lost 5 bases, the J end lost 5 bases, and 12 bases lay between the germline ends. Looked up from germline, CDR1 is SGHTA and CDR2 is FQGTGA. The CDR3 nucleotides read TGTGCCAGCAGCCTATTGCGCGAAACTGAAGCTTTCTTT. It encodes CASSLLRETEAFF. Full variable domain (rest looked up from reference TRBV7-3 and TRBJ1-1): GAGVSQTPSNKVTEKGKYVELRCDPISGHTALYWYRQSLGQGPEFLIYFQGTGAADDSGLPNDRFFAVRPEGSVSTLKIQRTERGDSAVYLCASSLLRETEAFFGQGTRLTVV.

This rearrangement joins TRBV7-2 to TRBJ2-5; weak D call: TRBD1 (6 bases). The J call is uncertain, as TRBJ2-7 better fits the DNA end. CDR3 length equals 15 residues. Germline CDR1 SGHTA, CDR2 FQGNSA. The CDR3 loop is CASSLATGSSYEQYF. Here the CDR3 DNA reads TGTGCCAGCAGCTTAGCCACAGGGAGCTCCTACGAGCAGTACTTC.

This clone was recorded a few times. V usage is TRBV19 and J usage is TRBJ1-1; 9 bases are shared with TRBD1. This CDR3 is built from 13 residues. Germline loops: CDR1 LNHDA, CDR2 SQIVND (reference sequence). V dropped 10 bases and J dropped 5; count of bases not matched to a gene: 8. CDR3 sequence: CANIGTGRTEAFF. The CDR3 nucleotides are TGTGCCAATATCGGGACAGGGAGAACTGAAGCTTTCTTT. The variable domain in full, with the rest retrieved from reference TRBV19 and TRBJ1-1, is DGGITQSPKYLFRKEGQNVTLSCEQNLNHDAMYWYRQDPGQGLRLIYYSQIVNDFQKGDIAEGYSVSREKKESFPLTVTSAQKNPTAFYLCANIGTGRTEAFFGQGTRLTVV.

The chain has TRBV27 and TRBJ2-3, with 13 bases identical to TRBD2. The CDR3 spans 16 residues. The trim removed 5 bases at V and 4 bases at J, leaving 6 bases unmatched. The germline V gene has CDR1 MNHEY and CDR2 SMNVEV (reference sequence). The CDR3 protein is CASSTGTSGIPDTQYF. The CDR3 DNA reads as TGTGCCAGCAGTACCGGGACTAGCGGGATCCCAGATACGCAGTATTTT.

The genes are TRBV5-1 and TRBJ1-2; D remains ambiguous. Trimming shortened V by 3 bases and J by 0 bases, and 9 bases separated the two germline ends. The CDR3 is made up of 14 amino acids. The germline V gene has CDR1 SGHRS and CDR2 YFSETQ. CDR3 DNA sequence: TGCGCCAGCAGCTCTGCCGGGACTAACTATGGCTACACCTTC. It encodes CASSSAGTNYGYTF.